This TCR beta chain was captured by sequencing in a study of blood T cell repertoires in COVID-19 (dated by TCRdb to 2018 to 2020). Context from the whole study: The collaborator samples originated in the United States, Italy and Spain and spanned the acute and convalescent phases of COVID-19. The prospective study material was composed of cDNA or gDNA derived from T cells, B-cell-depleted T cells, or PBMCs. The dataset comprised deeply sampled blood TCRbeta repertoires from subjects exposed to, actively infected with, or recovered from COVID-19. A freely available public database, intended as a resource for researchers studying the immune response to SARS-CoV-2, is where the repertoires were released. Samples came from the ongoing ImmuneRACE study (first 160 participants) plus 1,254 subjects from 6 global collaborators. Sample metadata almost always included a de-identified subject ID, COVID-19 status, age in years and sex. HLA class I and class II types, where available, came from metadata supplied by the sample provider rather than from assay-based typing.

The paper as a whole reports these results and caveats: Clinical and demographic metadata were provided uncurated, with the amount varying by source and participant.

Samples from volunteer blood donors who had recovered from COVID-19 were contributed by a second Seattle source. Each collaborating institution followed its own protocols to collect whole blood in K2EDTA tubes. For TCRbeta analysis, collaborator samples were shipped as frozen whole blood, as isolated PBMCs, or as DNA extracted from either sample type. Concerning this clone: The antigen it binds to is not known. No base quality information exists; no much larger clone differs at one position.

The immunoSEQ Assay, a bias-controlled multiplex PCR, was used to amplify TCRbeta CDR3 regions from genomic DNA. The authors' pipeline ran thus. Nucleated cell counts per sample were estimated from amplification of reference gene primers within the assay. To quantify the absolute abundance of each unique TCRbeta CDR3 rearrangement, sequence reads were collapsed and filtered. Productive Simpson clonality was computed per sample as the square root of Simpson's diversity index over productive rearrangements. Drawn from immuneACCESS, this table holds only the in-frame rearrangements with V and J called that TCRdb kept. Clones are partly lost; checked studies trace under half to an unresolved V gene and leave the rest unexplained. V and J calls and clone size come straight from that table; D and trimming were deduced from the DNA. For this sample the table gives around 260,000 clones, of which 89% were detected only once. 0.94% of the sample is held by the ten biggest clonotypes.

Input material: peripheral blood. This receptor was obtained from a woman aged 40 to 50 who had recovered from COVID-19.

The CDR3 is CASRSGGSYNEQFF. In nucleotides, the sequence is TGTGCCAGCAGAAGCGGGGGGTCCTACAATGAGCAGTTCTTC. The chain is made from TRBV28 and TRBJ2-1, with TRBD2 identical over 9 junction bases. The germline V gene supplies CDR1 MDHEN and CDR2 SYDVKM. V is cut back by 6 bases and J by 1 base, with 1 base in the junction unmatched. The CDR3 measures 14 amino acids from cysteine to phenylalanine. CDR3 DNA only is kept here, 42 bases in frame from base 1.